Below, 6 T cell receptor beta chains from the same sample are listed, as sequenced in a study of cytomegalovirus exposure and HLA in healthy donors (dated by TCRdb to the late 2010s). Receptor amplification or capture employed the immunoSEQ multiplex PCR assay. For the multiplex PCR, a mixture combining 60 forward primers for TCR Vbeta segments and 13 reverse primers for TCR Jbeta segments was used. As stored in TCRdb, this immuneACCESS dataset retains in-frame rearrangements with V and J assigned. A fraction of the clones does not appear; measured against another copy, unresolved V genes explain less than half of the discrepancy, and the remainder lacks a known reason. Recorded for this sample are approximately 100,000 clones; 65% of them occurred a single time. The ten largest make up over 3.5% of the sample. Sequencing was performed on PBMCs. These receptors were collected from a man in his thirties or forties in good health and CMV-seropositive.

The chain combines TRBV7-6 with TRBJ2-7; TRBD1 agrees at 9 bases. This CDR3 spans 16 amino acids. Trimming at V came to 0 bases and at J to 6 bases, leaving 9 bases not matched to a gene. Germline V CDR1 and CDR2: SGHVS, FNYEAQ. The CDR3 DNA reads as TGTGCCAGCAGCTTAGCCCCGGGACAGGGAACAAGCGAGCAGTACTTC. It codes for CASSLAPGQGTSEQYF. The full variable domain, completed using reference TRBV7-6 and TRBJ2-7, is GAGVSQSPRYKVTKRGQDVALRCDPISGHVSLYWYRQALGQGPEFLTYFNYEAQQDKSGLPNDRFSAERPEGSISTLTIQRTEQRDSAMYRCASSLAPGQGTSEQYFGPGTRLTVT.

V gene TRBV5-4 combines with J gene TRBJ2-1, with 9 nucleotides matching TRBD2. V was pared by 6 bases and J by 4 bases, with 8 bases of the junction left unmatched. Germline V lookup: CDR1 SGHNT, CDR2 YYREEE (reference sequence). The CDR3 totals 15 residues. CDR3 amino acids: CASTLGAGGYNEQFF. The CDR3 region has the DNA TGTGCCAGCACCCTAGGAGCGGGGGGTTACAATGAGCAGTTCTTC.

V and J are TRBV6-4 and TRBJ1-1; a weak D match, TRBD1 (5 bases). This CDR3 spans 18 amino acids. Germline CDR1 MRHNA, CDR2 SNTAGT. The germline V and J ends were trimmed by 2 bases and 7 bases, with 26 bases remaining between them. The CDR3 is CASSDLRGLWERANEAFF. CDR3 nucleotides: TGTGCCAGCAGTGACCTGAGGGGACTCTGGGAGAGAGCGAATGAAGCTTTCTTT.

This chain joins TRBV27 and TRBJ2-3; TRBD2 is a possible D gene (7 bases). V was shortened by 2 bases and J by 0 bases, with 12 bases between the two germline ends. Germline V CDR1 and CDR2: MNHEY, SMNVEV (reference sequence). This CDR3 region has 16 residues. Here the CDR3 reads CASSLGGRGSTDTQYF. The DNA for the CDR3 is TGTGCCAGCAGTTTAGGGGGGAGGGGGAGCACAGATACGCAGTATTTT.

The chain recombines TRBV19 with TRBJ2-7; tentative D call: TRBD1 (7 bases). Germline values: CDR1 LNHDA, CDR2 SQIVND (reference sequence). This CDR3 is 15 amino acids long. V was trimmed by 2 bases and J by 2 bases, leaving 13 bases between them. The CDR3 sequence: CASSIMAGGTYEQYF. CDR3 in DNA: TGTGCCAGTAGTATAATGGCAGGGGGGACCTACGAGCAGTACTTC.

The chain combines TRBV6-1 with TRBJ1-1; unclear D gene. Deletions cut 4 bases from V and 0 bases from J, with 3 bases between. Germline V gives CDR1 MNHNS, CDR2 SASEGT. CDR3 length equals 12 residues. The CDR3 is CASSAVNTEAFF. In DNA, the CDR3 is TGTGCCAGCAGTGCGGTGAACACTGAAGCTTTCTTT.